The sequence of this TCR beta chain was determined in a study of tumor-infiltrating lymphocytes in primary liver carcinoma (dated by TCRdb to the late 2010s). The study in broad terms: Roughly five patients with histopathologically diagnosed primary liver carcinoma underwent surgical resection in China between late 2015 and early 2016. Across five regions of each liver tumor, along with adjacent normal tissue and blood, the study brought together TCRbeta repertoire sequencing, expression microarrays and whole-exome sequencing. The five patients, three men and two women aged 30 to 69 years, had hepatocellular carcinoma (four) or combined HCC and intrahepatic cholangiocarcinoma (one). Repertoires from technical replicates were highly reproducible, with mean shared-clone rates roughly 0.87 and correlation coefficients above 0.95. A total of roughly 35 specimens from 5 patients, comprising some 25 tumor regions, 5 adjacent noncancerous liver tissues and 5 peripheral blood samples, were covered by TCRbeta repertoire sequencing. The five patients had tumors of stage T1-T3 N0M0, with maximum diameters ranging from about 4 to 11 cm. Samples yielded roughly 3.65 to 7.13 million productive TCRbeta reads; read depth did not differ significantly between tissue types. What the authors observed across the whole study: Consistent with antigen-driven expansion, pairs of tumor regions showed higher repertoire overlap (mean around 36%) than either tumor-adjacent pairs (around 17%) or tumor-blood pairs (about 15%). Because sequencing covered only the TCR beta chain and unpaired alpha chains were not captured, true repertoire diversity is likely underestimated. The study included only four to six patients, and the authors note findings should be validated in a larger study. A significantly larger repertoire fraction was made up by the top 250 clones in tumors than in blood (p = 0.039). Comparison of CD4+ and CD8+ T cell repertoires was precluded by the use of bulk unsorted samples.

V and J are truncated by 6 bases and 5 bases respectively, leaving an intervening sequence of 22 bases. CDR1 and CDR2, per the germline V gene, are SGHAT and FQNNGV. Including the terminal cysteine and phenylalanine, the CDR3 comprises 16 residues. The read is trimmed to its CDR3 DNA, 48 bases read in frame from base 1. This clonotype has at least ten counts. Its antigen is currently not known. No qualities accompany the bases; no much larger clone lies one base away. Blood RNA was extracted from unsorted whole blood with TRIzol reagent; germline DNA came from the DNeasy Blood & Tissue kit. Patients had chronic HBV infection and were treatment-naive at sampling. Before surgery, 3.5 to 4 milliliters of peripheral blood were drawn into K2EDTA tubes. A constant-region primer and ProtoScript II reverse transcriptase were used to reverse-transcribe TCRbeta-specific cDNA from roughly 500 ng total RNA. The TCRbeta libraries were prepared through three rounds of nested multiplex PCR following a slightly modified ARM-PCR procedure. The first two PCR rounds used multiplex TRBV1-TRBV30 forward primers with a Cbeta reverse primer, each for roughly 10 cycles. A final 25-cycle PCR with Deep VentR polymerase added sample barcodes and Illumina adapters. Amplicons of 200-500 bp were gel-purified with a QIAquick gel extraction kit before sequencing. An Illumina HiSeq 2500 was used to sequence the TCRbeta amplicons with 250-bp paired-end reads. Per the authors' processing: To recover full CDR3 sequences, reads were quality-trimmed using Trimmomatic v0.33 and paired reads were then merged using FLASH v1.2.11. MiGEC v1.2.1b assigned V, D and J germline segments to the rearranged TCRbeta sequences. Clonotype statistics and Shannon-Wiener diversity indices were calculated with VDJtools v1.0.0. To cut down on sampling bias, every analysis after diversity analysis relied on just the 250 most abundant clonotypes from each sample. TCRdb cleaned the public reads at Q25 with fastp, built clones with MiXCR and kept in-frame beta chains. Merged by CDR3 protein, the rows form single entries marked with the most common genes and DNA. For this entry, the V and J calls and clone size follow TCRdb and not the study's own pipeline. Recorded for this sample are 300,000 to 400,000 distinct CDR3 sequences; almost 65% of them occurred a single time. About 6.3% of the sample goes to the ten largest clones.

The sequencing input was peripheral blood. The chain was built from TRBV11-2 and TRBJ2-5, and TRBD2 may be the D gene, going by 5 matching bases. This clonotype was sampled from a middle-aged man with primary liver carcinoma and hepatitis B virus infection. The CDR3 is CASRLEGGGLRETQYF. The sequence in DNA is TGTGCCAGCAGGTTGGAAGGAGGCGGACTCCGGGAGACCCAGTACTTC.